The 16 T cell receptor beta chains below all came from one sample that was sequenced in a study of T-cell memory formation after mild COVID-19. TCRdb reprocessed the 5' RACE reads via MiXCR and lists one record per CDR3 protein. This sample yields roughly 130,000 distinct CDR3 sequences, of which approximately 15% are seen a single time; about 5.2% belongs to the top ten. The sample comprised PBMCs or a T cell subset sorted from them (not recorded which). Receptors were obtained from a man aged 18 to 35 who had mild COVID-19 (a few samples of this study predate the infection). Cell type and time point are not known.

The gene calls are TRBV18 and TRBJ1-2; D call uncertain. Trimming pared 6 bases from V and 2 bases from J, leaving 13 bases between. This CDR3 is 14 amino acids long. Germline-derived CDR1 and CDR2 are KGHSH and LQKENI. For the CDR3, the DNA is TGTGCCAGCTCCCCCTCGGTGCAGAACTATGGCTACACCTTC. Its translation: CASSPSVQNYGYTF.

The sample holds a few counts of this clonotype. This chain uses TRBV11-2 with TRBJ2-1; D possibly corresponds to TRBD1 (6 bases). The CDR3 is 13 residues long. Looked up from germline, CDR1 is SGHAT and CDR2 is FQNNGV. The V gene lost 5 bases and the J gene lost 5 bases, with 10 bases spanning the gap. The CDR3 spells CASSRGQHNEQFF. In nucleotides, the CDR3 is TGTGCCAGCAGCCGCGGACAGCACAATGAGCAGTTCTTC.

This clonotype turned up a few times. This sequence joins TRBV12-3 or TRBV12-4 and TRBJ1-1; perhaps TRBD1 as D (6 bases). The CDR3 is 16 residues long. Trimming cost V 5 bases and J 5 bases, with 21 bases left between them. CDR3 bases: TGTGCCAGCAGTCCGAGAAACAGGGAGAGTATGACTGAAGCTTTCTTT. Residues: CASSPRNRESMTEAFF.

The chain has TRBV24-1 and TRBJ2-3, with 8 bases fitting TRBD1. Germline trimming cut 3 bases from V and 6 bases from J; bases unmatched to any gene: 4. This CDR3 has 14 residues. The germline gives CDR1 KGHDR, CDR2 SFDVKD. The CDR3 sequence is CATSDRTGMDTQYF. The CDR3 DNA is TGTGCCACCAGTGATCGGACAGGGATGGATACGCAGTATTTT.

V gene TRBV5-1 combines with J gene TRBJ2-7; maybe TRBD2 (5 bases). V lost 5 bases and J lost 3, with 15 bases in between. CDR3 size: 14 residues. CDR1 is SGHRS and CDR2 is YFSETQ in the germline V gene. The CDR3 sequence: CASRQGSMSYEQYF. CDR3 bases: TGCGCCAGCAGGCAAGGGAGTATGAGCTACGAGCAGTACTTC.

This clonotype was recorded a few times. The V and J genes are TRBV11-1 and TRBJ2-1; D gene unclear. CDR3 length: 13 amino acids. Germline V CDR1 and CDR2: SGHAT, FQDESV (reference sequence). V was cut by 5 bases and J by 5 bases, with 10 bases left in between. CDR3 nucleotides: TGTGCCAGCAGCAGCCAGGTCCACAATGAGCAGTTCTTC. Translation: CASSSQVHNEQFF.

Worth noting for this clonotype: A read error may explain this, as a much larger clone is one base away. The V call is TRBV5-1, the J call TRBJ1-6; D is perhaps TRBD1 (6 bases). The CDR3 has 14 residues. Germline CDR1 reads SGHRS; CDR2 reads YFSETQ. The ends were cut back, 5 bases at V and 9 bases at J, with 15 bases in the middle. CDR3 sequence (DNA): TGCGCCAGCAGTCAGGGGCGAGTAGTTTCACCCCTCCACTTT. Translated: CASSQGRVVSPLHF.

There are a few counts of this clonotype. V gene TRBV5-6 combines with J gene TRBJ2-5, with D possibly TRBD1 on 6 matching bases. Germline V gene lookup returns CDR1 SGHDT and CDR2 YYEEEE. The CDR3 totals 16 residues. V lost 0 bases to trimming and J lost 5 bases, with 17 bases between them. For the CDR3, the DNA is TGTGCCAGCAGCTTGGGAGGGAACAGGGTAGCGGAGACCCAGTACTTC. Translation gives CASSLGGNRVAETQYF.

The CDR3 spells CASRNSGGTDTQYF. CDR3 nucleotides: TGTGCCAGCAGGAATAGCGGAGGCACAGATACGCAGTATTTT. The chain couples TRBV4-2 to TRBJ2-3, with a weak D call TRBD2 (6 bases). Per the germline V gene, CDR1 is LGHNA and CDR2 is YNFKEQ. The V end lost 6 bases, the J end lost 1 base, and 11 bases lay between the germline ends. This CDR3 comprises 14 residues.

This clonotype has only a few counts. V is TRBV6-5 and J is TRBJ2-5; D remains unclear. V was trimmed by 3 bases and J by 7 bases, leaving 6 bases between them. Per germline, CDR1 MNHEY and CDR2 SVGAGI. The CDR3 covers 11 residues. CDR3 in DNA: TGTGCCAGCAGTTATGGTAGGACCCAGTACTTC. Its translation: CASSYGRTQYF.

This clonotype was observed a few times. The CDR3 loop is CASSWDYSSTDTQYF. CDR3 DNA: TGCGCCAGCAGCTGGGACTACTCTAGCACAGATACGCAGTATTTT. The chain carries TRBV5-1 and TRBJ2-3, with 7 bases matching TRBD2. V lost 3 bases, J lost 0 bases, and 4 bases stayed unmatched. Germline V gives CDR1 SGHRS, CDR2 YFSETQ. The CDR3 sequence is 15 residues long.

Only a few counts were recorded for this clonotype. This chain links TRBV15 with TRBJ2-1; D not resolved. Germline CDR1 and CDR2: LNHNV and YYDKDF (reference sequence). Trimming took 1 base from V and 7 from J, leaving 5 bases between them. The CDR3 covers 12 residues. CDR3 sequence: CATSRGWNEQFF. CDR3 DNA sequence: TGTGCCACCAGCAGAGGGTGGAATGAGCAGTTCTTC. The variable domain in full, with the rest retrieved from reference TRBV15 and TRBJ2-1, is DAMVIQNPRYQVTQFGKPVTLSCSQTLNHNVMYWYQQKSSQAPKLLFHYYDKDFNNEADTPDNFQSRRPNTSFCFLDIRSPGLGDTAMYLCATSRGWNEQFFGPGTRLTVL.

This clonotype has more than one count but fewer than ten. The chain combines TRBV20-1 with TRBJ2-5; 8 nucleotides agree with TRBD2. Per the germline V gene, CDR1 is DFQATT and CDR2 is SNEGSKA (reference sequence). The CDR3 runs 16 residues. Losses at the gene ends were 3 bases for V and 5 bases for J; bases not matched to a gene: 14. For the CDR3, the DNA is TGCAGTGCTAGGGGGACCGCGGGGGGCCCGAGCGAGACCCAGTACTTC. Translation gives CSARGTAGGPSETQYF.

The genes are TRBV12-3 or TRBV12-4 and TRBJ2-1; a possible D gene is TRBD2 (7 bases). The CDR3 runs 16 residues. V lost 4 bases, J lost 2 bases, and 15 bases lay in between. The CDR3 sequence: CASSSFGGQAYNEQFF. In DNA, the CDR3 is TGTGCCAGCAGTTCCTTCGGGGGGCAGGCCTACAATGAGCAGTTCTTC.

This clonotype was seen at least ten times. The chain uses TRBV24-1 and TRBJ2-1; the D is unclear. V lost 5 bases and J 6 bases, leaving 7 bases between the germline ends. Germline CDR1 is KGHDR and CDR2 is SFDVKD. The CDR3 loop spans 12 amino acids. This CDR3 reads CATSGYGNEQFF. The CDR3 DNA reads as TGTGCCACCAGTGGATACGGCAATGAGCAGTTCTTC.

The genes are TRBV4-3 and TRBJ2-2, with D possibly TRBD1 on 6 matching bases. Germline CDR1 and CDR2: LGHNA and YSLEER. V lost 0 bases and J 1 base, leaving 15 bases between the germline ends. CDR3 length equals 18 residues. The CDR3 protein is CASSQERQARMNTGELFF. The CDR3 DNA follows: TGCGCCAGCAGCCAAGAACGACAGGCTCGAATGAACACCGGGGAGCTGTTTTTT.